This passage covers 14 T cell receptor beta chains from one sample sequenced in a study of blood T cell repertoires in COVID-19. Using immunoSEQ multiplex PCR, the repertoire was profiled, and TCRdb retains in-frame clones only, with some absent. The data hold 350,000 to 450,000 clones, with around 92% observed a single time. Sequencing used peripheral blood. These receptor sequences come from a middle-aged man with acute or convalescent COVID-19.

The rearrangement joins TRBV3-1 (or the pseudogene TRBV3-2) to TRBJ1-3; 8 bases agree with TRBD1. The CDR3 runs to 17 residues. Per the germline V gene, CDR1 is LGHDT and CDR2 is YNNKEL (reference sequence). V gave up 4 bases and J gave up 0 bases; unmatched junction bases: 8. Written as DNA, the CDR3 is TGTGCCAGCAGCCCCACAAGACAGGGGCCCTCTGGAAACACCATATATTTT. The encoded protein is CASSPTRQGPSGNTIYF.

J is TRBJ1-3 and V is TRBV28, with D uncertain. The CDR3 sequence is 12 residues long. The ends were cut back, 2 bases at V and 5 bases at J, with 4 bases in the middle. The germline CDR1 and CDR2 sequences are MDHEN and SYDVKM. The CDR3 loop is CASSLPRNTIYF. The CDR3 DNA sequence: TGTGCCAGCAGTTTACCCAGAAACACCATATATTTT.

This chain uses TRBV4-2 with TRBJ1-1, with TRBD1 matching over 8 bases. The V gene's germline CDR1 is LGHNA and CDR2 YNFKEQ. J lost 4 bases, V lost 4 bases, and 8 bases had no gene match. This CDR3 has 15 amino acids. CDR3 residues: CASSRRTGLLTEAFF. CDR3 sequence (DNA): TGTGCCAGCAGCCGAAGGACAGGGCTGCTCACTGAAGCTTTCTTT.

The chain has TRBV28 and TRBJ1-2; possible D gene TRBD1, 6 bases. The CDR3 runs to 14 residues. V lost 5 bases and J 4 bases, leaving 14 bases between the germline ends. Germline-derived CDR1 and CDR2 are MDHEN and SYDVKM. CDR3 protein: CASSPPGGPYGYTF. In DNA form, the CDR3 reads TGTGCCAGCAGTCCCCCCGGGGGGCCCTATGGCTACACCTTC.

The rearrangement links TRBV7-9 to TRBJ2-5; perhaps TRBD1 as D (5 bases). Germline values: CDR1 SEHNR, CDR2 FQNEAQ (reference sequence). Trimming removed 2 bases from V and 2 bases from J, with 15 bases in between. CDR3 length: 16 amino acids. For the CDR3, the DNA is TGTGCCAGCAGCTTACTTGCAGGGAATTTGCAAGAGACCCAGTACTTC. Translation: CASSLLAGNLQETQYF.

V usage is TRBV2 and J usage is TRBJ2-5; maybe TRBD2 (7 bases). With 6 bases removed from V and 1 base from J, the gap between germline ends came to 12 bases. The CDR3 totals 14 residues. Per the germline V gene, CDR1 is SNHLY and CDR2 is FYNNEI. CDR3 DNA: TGTGCCAGCAGGGGGGGGCTCGTCCAAGAGACCCAGTACTTC. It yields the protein CASRGGLVQETQYF.

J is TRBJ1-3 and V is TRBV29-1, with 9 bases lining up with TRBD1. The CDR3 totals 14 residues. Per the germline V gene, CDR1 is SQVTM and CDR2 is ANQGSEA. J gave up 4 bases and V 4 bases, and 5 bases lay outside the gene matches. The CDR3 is CSVASGTGGNTIYF. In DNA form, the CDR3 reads TGCAGCGTTGCAAGTGGGACAGGGGGAAACACCATATATTTT.

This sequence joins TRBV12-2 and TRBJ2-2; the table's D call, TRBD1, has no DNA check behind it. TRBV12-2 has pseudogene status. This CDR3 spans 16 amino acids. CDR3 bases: TGTGCAAGTCGCTTTCCGCCAGGGGATCACACCGGGGAGCTGTTTTTT. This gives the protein CASRFPPGDHTGELFF.

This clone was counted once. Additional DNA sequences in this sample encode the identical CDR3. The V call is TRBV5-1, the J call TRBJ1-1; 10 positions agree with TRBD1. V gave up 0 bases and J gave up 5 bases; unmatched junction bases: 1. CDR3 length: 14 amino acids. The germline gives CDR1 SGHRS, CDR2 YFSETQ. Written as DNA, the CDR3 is TGCGCCAGCAGCTTGGGACAGGGGGCAACTGAAGCTTTCTTT. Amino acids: CASSLGQGATEAFF.

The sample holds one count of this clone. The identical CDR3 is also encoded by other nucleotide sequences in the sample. CDR3 sequence: CASSLGRETQYF. DNA of the CDR3: TGTGCCAGCAGCTTAGGTCGGGAGACCCAGTACTTC. This rearrangement joins TRBV7-9 to TRBJ2-5; D gene ambiguous. Germline V lookup: CDR1 SEHNR, CDR2 FQNEAQ (reference sequence). The germline V and J ends were trimmed by 1 base and 5 bases, with 5 bases remaining between them. This CDR3 is built from 12 residues. Full variable domain (missing parts from reference TRBV7-9 and TRBJ2-5): DTGVSQNPRHKITKRGQNVTFRCDPISEHNRLYWYRQTLGQGPEFLTYFQNEAQLEKSRLLSDRFSAERPKGSFSTLEIQRTEQGDSAMYLCASSLGRETQYFGPGTRLLVL.

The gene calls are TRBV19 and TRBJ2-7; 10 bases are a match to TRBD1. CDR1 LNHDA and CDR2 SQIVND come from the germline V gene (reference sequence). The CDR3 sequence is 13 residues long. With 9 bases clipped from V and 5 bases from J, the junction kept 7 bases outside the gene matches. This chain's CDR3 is CASGRQGANEQYF. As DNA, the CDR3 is TGTGCCAGCGGCCGACAGGGGGCGAACGAGCAGTACTTC.

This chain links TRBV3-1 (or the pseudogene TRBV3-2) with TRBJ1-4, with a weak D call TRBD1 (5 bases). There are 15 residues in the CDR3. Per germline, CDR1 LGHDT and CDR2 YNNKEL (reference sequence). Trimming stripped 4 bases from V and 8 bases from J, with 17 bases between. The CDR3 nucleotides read TGTGCCAGCAGCCCACCTTGGAGCCGGGGGGAAAAACTGTTTTTT. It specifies CASSPPWSRGEKLFF.

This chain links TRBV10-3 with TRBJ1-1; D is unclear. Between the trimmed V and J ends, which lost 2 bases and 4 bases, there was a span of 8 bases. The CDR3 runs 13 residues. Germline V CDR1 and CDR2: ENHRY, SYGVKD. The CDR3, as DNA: TGTGCCATCAGTGAGACGCGGGGCACTGAAGCTTTCTTT. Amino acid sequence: CAISETRGTEAFF.

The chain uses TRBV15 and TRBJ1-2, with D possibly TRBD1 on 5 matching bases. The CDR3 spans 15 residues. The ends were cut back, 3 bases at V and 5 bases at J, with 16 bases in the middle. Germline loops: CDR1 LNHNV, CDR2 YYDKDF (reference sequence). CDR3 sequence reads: CATSRGLSGEYGYTF. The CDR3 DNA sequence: TGTGCCACCAGCAGGGGCTTGTCGGGGGAGTATGGCTACACCTTC. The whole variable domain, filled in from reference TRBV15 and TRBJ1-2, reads DAMVIQNPRYQVTQFGKPVTLSCSQTLNHNVMYWYQQKSSQAPKLLFHYYDKDFNNEADTPDNFQSRRPNTSFCFLDIRSPGLGDTAMYLCATSRGLSGEYGYTFGSGTRLTVV.